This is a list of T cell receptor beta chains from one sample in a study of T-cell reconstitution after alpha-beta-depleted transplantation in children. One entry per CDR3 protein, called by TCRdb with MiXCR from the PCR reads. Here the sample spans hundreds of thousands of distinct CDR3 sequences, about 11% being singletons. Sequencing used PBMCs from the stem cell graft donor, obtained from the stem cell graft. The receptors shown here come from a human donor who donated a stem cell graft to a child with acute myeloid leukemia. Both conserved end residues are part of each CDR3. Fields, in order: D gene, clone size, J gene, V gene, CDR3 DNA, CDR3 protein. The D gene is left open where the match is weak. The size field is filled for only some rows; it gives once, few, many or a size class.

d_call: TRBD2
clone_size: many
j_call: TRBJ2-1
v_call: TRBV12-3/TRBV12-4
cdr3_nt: TGTGCCAGCAGCCAGAGCGGGAGTGTTGAGCAGTTCTTC
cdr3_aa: CASSQSGSVEQFF

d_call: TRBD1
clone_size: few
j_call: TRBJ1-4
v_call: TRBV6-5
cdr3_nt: TGTGCCAGCAGTTACATCTTTGGGACAGGGGGCCCAACTAATGAAAAACTGTTTTTT
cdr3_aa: CASSYIFGTGGPTNEKLFF

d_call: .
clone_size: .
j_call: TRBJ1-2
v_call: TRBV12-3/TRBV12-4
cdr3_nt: TGTGCCAGCAGTTTTCATGAGGGGGAGGGCTACACCTTC
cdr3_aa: CASSFHEGEGYTF

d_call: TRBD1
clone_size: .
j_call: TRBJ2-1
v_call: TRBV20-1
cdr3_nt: TGCAGTGCTAGAGATTCGCAGGGGGCCACTGATGAGCAGTTCTTC
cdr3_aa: CSARDSQGATDEQFF

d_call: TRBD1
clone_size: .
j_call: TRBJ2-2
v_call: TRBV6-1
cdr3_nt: TGTGCCAGCCATGGACAGGCTGATAACACCGGGGAGCTGTTTTTT
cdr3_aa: CASHGQADNTGELFF

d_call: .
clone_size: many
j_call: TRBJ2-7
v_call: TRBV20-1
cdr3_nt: TGCAGTGCTAGAAAGCCGGAGATTCCCTACGAGCAGTACTTC
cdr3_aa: CSARKPEIPYEQYF

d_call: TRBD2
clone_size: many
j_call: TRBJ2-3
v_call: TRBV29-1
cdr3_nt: TGCAGCGTTAAAGATCGGGACCCGCGGGAGAGTGCAGATACGCAGTATTTT
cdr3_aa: CSVKDRDPRESADTQYF

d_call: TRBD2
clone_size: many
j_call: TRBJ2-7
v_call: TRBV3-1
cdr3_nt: TGTGCCAGCAGCCAAGGACTAGCGGTTCGGGAGCAGTACTTC
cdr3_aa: CASSQGLAVREQYF

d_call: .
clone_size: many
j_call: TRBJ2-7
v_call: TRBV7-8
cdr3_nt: TGTGCCAGCAGCTTAGGTGTCTCGGACTACGAGCAGTACTTC
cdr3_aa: CASSLGVSDYEQYF

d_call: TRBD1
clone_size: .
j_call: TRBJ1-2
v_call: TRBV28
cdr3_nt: TGTGCCAGCAATAACGTAAAACAGGGGGCGCGGGGCTACACCTTC
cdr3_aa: CASNNVKQGARGYTF

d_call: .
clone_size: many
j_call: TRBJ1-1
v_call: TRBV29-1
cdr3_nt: TGCAGCGTCAGTGACGGCGCTTTCTTT
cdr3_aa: CSVSDGAFF

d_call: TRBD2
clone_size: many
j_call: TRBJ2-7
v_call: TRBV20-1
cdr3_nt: TGCAGTCCCTGGGGTAGCGGGACTTCCTACGAGCAGTACTTC
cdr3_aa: CSPWGSGTSYEQYF

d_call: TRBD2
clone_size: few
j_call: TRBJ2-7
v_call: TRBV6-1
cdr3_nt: TGTGCCAGCAGCCGACTAGCGGGATCGGTCTACGAGCAGTACTTC
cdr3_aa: CASSRLAGSVYEQYF

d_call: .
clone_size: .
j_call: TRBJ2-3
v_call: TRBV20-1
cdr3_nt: TGCAGTGCTAGAGACTTGGCTGAGGGTCTCACAGATACGCAGTATTTT
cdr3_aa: CSARDLAEGLTDTQYF

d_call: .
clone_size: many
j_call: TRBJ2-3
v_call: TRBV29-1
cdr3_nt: TGCAGCGGCCTGAGGGCTAGTTCAGCATCGGATACGCAGTATTTT
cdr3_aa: CSGLRASSASDTQYF

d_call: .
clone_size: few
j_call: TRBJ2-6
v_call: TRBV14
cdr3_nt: TGTGCCAGCAGCCAAGGCAGGGGCTCTGGGGCCAACGTCCTGACTTTC
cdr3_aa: CASSQGRGSGANVLTF

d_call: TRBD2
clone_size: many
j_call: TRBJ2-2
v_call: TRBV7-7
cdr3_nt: TGTGCTAGCAGCTTAGCGCCTAGCGGGGACACGTGGCCCGGGGAGCTGTTTTTT
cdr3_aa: CASSLAPSGDTWPGELFF

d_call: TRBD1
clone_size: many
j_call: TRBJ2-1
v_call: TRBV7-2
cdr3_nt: TGTGCCAGCAGCTTTAGACAGGGGCAGTTCTTC
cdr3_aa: CASSFRQGQFF

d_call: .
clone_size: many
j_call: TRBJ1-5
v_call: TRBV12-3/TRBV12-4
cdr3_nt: TGTGCCAGCAGTCCCCTTATCGGGTTGGGGAATCAGCCCCAGCATTTT
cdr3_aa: CASSPLIGLGNQPQHF

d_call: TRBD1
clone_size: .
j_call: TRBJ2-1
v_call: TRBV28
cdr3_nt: TGTGCCAGCAGTTCGGTCAGGGGGCCCCAATACAATGAGCAGTTCTTC
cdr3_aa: CASSSVRGPQYNEQFF

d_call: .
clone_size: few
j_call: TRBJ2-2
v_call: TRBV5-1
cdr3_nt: TGCGCCAGCAGCTTGGAGGGCGGGATTAACACCGGGGAGCTGTTTTTT
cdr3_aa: CASSLEGGINTGELFF

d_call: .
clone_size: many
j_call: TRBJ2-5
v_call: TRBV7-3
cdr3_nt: TGTGCCAGCACCGTAAAAGCAGGAGAGACCCAGTACTTC
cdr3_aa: CASTVKAGETQYF

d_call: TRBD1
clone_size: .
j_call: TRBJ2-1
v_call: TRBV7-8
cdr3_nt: TGTGCCAGCAGCTTACAGGGGGTTTACAATGAGCAGTTCTTC
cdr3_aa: CASSLQGVYNEQFF

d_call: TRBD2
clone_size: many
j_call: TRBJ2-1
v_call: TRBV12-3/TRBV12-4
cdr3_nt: TGTGCCAGCAGTCCGGGACTAGCGGGGGCCGGTTGGGAGAATGAGCAGTTCTTC
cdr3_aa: CASSPGLAGAGWENEQFF

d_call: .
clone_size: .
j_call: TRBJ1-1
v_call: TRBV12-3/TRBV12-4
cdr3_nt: TGTGCCAGCAGGGAGGCCAGGAATTTGAACACTGAAGCTTTCTTT
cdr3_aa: CASREARNLNTEAFF

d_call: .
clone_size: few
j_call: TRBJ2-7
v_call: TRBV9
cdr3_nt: TGTGCCAGCAGCGGCGGTTCTAGCTCCCCGCGATACGAGCAGTACTTC
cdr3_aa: CASSGGSSSPRYEQYF

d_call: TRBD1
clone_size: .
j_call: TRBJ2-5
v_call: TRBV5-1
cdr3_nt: TGCGCCAGCAGCTGGAGGACAGGGCGGGAGACCCAGTACTTC
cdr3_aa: CASSWRTGRETQYF

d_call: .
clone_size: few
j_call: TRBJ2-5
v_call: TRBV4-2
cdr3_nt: TGTGCCAGCAGCGAGTGGGGGGAGACCCAGTACTTC
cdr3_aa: CASSEWGETQYF

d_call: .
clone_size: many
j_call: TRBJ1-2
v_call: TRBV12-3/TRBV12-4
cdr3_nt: TGTGCCAGCAGTTTAAGTACCTATGGCTACACCTTC
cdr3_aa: CASSLSTYGYTF

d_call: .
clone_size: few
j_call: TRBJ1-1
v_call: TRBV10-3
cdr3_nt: TGTGCCATCAGTGAGAAGGGGGGGAACACTGAAGCTTTCTTT
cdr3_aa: CAISEKGGNTEAFF

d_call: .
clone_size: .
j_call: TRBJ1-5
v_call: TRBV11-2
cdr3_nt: TGTGCCAGCAGCTTAGGGTCGGGACCGAGGAGCAATCAGCCCCAGCATTTT
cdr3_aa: CASSLGSGPRSNQPQHF

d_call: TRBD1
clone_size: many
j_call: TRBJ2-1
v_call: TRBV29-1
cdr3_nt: TGCAGCGTTGGGGCAGGGGGCCCGCGGGAGCAGTTCTTC
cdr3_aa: CSVGAGGPREQFF

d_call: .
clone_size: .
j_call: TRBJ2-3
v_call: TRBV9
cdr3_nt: TGTGCCAGCAGCGGACCGGGACTCATGGTAGTGAATACGCAGTATTTT
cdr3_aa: CASSGPGLMVVNTQYF

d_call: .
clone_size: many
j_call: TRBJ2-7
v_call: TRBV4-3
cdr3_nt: TGCGCCAGCAGCCAAGTCCGGGAGAAAAACGAGCAGTACTTC
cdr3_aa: CASSQVREKNEQYF

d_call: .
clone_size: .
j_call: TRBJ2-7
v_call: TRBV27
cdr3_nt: TGTGCCAGCGGGGCTAGGAGCTCCTACGAGCAGTACTTC
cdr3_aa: CASGARSSYEQYF

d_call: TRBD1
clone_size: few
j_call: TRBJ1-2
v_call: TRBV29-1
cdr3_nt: TGCAGCGTTTTTGGACAGGGAGGCTACACCTTC
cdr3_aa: CSVFGQGGYTF

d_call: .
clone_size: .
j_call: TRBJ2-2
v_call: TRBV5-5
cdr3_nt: TGTGCCAGCAGCTTGCCCCGACAGACGAACACCGGGGAGCTGTTTTTT
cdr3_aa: CASSLPRQTNTGELFF

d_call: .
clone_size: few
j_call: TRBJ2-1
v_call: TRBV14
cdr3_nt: TGTGCCAGCAGCCAATGGACTGCACCCGGTGAGCAGTTCTTC
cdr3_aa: CASSQWTAPGEQFF

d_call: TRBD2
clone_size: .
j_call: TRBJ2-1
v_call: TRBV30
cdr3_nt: TGTGCCTGGAGTGGCATCCCTAGCGGGAGGATTTACAATGAGCAGTTCTTC
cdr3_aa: CAWSGIPSGRIYNEQFF

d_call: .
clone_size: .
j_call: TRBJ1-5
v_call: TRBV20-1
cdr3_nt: TGCAGTGCCTTTGTCCCGGGCCCCGAGGGCAATCAGCCCCAGCATTTT
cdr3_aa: CSAFVPGPEGNQPQHF

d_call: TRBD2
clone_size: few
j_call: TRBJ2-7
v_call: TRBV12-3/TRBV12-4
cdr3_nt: TGTGCCAGCAGAACTAGCGGGGGGTCGCCCTACGAGCAGTACTTC
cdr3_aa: CASRTSGGSPYEQYF

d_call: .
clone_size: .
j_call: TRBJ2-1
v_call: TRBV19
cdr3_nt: TGTGCCAGTAGTATGATGGGTGGCTCCTACAATGAGCAGTTCTTC
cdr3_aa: CASSMMGGSYNEQFF

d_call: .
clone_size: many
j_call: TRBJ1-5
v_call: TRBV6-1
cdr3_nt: TGTGCCAGCAAAGAAGGTATGGGGGTTAATCAGCCCCAGCATTTT
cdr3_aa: CASKEGMGVNQPQHF

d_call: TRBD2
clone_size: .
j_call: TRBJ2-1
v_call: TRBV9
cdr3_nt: TGTGCCAGCAGCGTAGAAGCGGGGTACAATGAGCAGTTCTTC
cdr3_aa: CASSVEAGYNEQFF

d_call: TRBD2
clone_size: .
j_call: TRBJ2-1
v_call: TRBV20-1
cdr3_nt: TGCAGTGCCAGACTAGCGGGAGGGCCGATGTATGAGCAGTTCTTC
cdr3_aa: CSARLAGGPMYEQFF

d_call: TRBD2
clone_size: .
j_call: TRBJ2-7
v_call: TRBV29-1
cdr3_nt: TGCAGCGTTGAATATATGACGGGACTAGCGGGAGGCGAGCAGTACTTC
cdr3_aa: CSVEYMTGLAGGEQYF

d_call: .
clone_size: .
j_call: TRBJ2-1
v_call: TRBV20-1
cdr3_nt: TGCAGTGCCTCCAAAGGCCCGAATGAGCAGTTCTTC
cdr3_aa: CSASKGPNEQFF

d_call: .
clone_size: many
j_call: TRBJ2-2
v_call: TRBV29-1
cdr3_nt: TGCAGCGTGGGACAGAACACCGGGGAGCTGTTTTTT
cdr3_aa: CSVGQNTGELFF

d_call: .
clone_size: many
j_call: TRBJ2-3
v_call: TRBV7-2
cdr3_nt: TGTGCCAGCAGCTTCTCTCTCTACGCGGATACGCAGTATTTT
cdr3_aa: CASSFSLYADTQYF

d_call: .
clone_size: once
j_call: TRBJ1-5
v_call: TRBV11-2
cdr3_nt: TGTGCCAGCAGCTTAGGTGGGGGGGGAGTCCAGCCCCAGCATTTT
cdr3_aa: CASSLGGGGVQPQHF

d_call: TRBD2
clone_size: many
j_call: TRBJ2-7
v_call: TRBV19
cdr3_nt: TGTGCCAGTAGTTCCGGACTAGCGAGAGCCTACGAGCAGTACTTC
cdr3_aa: CASSSGLARAYEQYF

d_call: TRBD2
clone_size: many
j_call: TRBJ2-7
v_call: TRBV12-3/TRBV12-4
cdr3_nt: TGTGCCAGCAGTTTGGGACTAGCGGGATTCTACGAGCAGTACTTC
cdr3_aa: CASSLGLAGFYEQYF

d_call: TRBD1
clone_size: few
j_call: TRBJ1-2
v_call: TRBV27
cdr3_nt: TGTGCCAGCAGTCCAAGGGGACAGGGGGCGTACTATGGCTACACCTTC
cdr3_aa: CASSPRGQGAYYGYTF

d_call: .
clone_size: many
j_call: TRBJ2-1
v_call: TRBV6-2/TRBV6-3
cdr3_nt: TGTGCCAGCCGAGGCCTAGCAGGGAATGAGCAGTTCTTC
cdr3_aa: CASRGLAGNEQFF

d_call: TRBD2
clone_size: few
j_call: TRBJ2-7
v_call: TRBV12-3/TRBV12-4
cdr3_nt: TGTGCCAGCAGTTTTACTAGCGGGACCTACGAGCAGTACTTC
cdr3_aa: CASSFTSGTYEQYF

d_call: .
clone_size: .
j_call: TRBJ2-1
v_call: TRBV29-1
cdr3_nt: TGCAGCGTTGGTCGGGAGATGTTCTTC
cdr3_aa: CSVGREMFF

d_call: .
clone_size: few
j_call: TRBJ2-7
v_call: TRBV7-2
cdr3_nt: TGTGCCAGCAGCTTAGGCTTGGAGATGTACTCCTACGAGCAGTACTTC
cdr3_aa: CASSLGLEMYSYEQYF